This TCR beta chain was obtained from a study of T cells in Graves' hyperthyroidism and ophthalmopathy. Germline V gives CDR1 PRHDT, CDR2 FYEKMQ (reference sequence). CDR3 size: 14 residues. The V and J ends lost 5 bases and 2 bases respectively, with 11 bases between them. RNA transcripts served as the template for amplifying TCR beta CDR3 regions. HTBI primers were the set used in a first-round RT-PCR of the TCR CDR3. TCRdb processed the multiplex PCR reads anew with MiXCR; each CDR3 protein has one entry. This repertoire shows 300,000 to 400,000 distinct CDR3 sequences, less than 20% found once; its top ten account for about 38%.

Sequenced sample: blood. The sequence was obtained from a man younger than 30 with Graves' ophthalmopathy. The chain couples TRBV13 to TRBJ2-3, with a weak D call TRBD1 (5 bases). CDR3 in DNA: TGTGCCAGCAGCGCGGCGACAGCCACAGATACGCAGTATTTT. It encodes CASSAATATDTQYF.